A single sample gave rise to the 18 T cell receptor beta chains below, sequenced in a study of T-cell reconstitution after alpha-beta-depleted transplantation in children (dated by TCRdb to 2015 to 2016). This sample's treatment or condition label indicates: allogeneic hematopoietic cell transplantation with graft depleted of TCRalphabeta T cells and CD19 B cells. The method behind the library was PCR. Sequencing was carried out with an Illumina HiSeq 2500. TCR library preparation used molecular barcoding, with unique molecular identifiers applied to normalize quantification of the TCRbeta repertoire. Clones were called with MiXCR by TCRdb after fastp trimmed the public reads at Q25, and only in-frame beta chains were retained. All rows with the same CDR3 protein become a single entry with the most common DNA and genes. The sample table lists some 600,000 distinct CDR3 sequences, under 15% of them with a count of one. The ten largest clones capture approximately 2% of the sample.

Sequenced material: PBMCs, mostly from graft donor cells, taken 360 days after TCRalphabeta/CD19-depleted stem cell transplant. Source of these receptors: a male patient younger than 18 who had a stem cell transplant for acute myeloid leukemia, so the T cells may come from the graft donor.

This chain uses TRBV7-2 with TRBJ2-7, with D unclear. The CDR3 is 11 residues long. Between the trimmed V and J ends, which lost 7 bases and 6 bases, there was a span of 10 bases. CDR1 is SGHTA, CDR2 FQGNSA, per germline. CDR3 protein: CASTKGREQYF. DNA of the CDR3: TGTGCCAGCACCAAAGGGCGCGAGCAGTACTTC.

This clonotype was counted between two and nine times. The V gene is TRBV29-1, the J gene TRBJ2-3, with D perhaps TRBD2 (5 bases). This CDR3 spans 13 amino acids. CDR1 and CDR2 (germline): SQVTM, ANQGSEA. V was shortened by 5 bases and J by 6 bases, with 15 bases between the two germline ends. DNA of the CDR3: TGCAGCGTTCCTCTAGCCCCCAGGGATACGCAGTATTTT. It yields the protein CSVPLAPRDTQYF.

This clonotype has a count of ten or more. The chain links TRBV28 to TRBJ1-4; D ambiguous. This CDR3 spans 17 amino acids. V was shortened by 3 bases and J by 0 bases, with 14 bases between the two germline ends. CDR1 is MDHEN and CDR2 is SYDVKM in the germline V gene. The CDR3 DNA reads as TGTGCCAGCAGTTTTCACAAGACCGGTACAACTAATGAAAAACTGTTTTTT. It translates to CASSFHKTGTTNEKLFF.

In this sample, this clonotype turned up many times. The V call is TRBV29-1, the J call TRBJ2-3; no clear D gene. The CDR3 covers 13 residues. Trimming stripped 8 bases from V and 2 bases from J, with 14 bases between. The germline V gene encodes CDR1 SQVTM and CDR2 ANQGSEA. The CDR3 protein is CSLRPHYTDTQYF. The DNA of the CDR3 is TGCAGCCTGAGACCCCACTACACAGATACGCAGTATTTT.

The chain carries TRBV7-9 and TRBJ2-7, with 7 bases identical to TRBD1. CDR1 and CDR2 (germline): SEHNR, FQNEAQ (reference sequence). V lost 5 bases and J lost 5; bases outside the gene matches: 6. The CDR3 extends over 13 amino acids. The CDR3 DNA follows: TGTGCCAGCAGCAACCACAGGGGTCACGAGCAGTACTTC. Its translation is CASSNHRGHEQYF.

This clonotype has at least ten counts. This chain connects TRBV12-3 or TRBV12-4 to TRBJ2-1; D is uncertain. The CDR3 extends over 10 amino acids. V was shortened by 3 bases and J by 9 bases, with 3 bases between the two germline ends. CDR3 residues: CASSLVEQFF. In nucleotides, the CDR3 is TGTGCCAGCAGTTTGGTTGAGCAGTTCTTC.

V and J are TRBV7-9 and TRBJ2-7, with D tentatively TRBD1 (6 bases). With 5 bases removed from V and 6 bases from J, the gap between germline ends came to 23 bases. The CDR3 has 16 residues. CDR1 SEHNR and CDR2 FQNEAQ come from the germline V gene (reference sequence). In nucleotides, the CDR3 is TGTGCCAGCAGCCCCTCTGGGGCAGGGGTGACGCTCGAGCAGTACTTC. Translation: CASSPSGAGVTLEQYF.

This clonotype was observed a handful of times. This chain joins TRBV29-1 and TRBJ2-7, with D perhaps TRBD1 (5 bases). CDR1 and CDR2 from the germline V gene are SQVTM and ANQGSEA. The CDR3 length is 14 residues. In DNA form, the CDR3 reads TGCAGTATTCTGGTAGGGTTACAGGCCTACGAGCAGTACTTC. Protein sequence: CSILVGLQAYEQYF.

This clonotype was counted many times. This sequence joins TRBV7-2 and TRBJ1-5, with D tentatively TRBD1 (6 bases). This CDR3 contains 14 residues. CDR1 is SGHTA, CDR2 FQGNSA, per germline. V lost 1 base to trimming and J lost 5 bases, with 9 bases between them. The CDR3 nucleotides are TGTGCCAGCAGCTTAGGAGGGGGGTATCAGCCCCAGCATTTT. Its protein is CASSLGGGYQPQHF.

This clonotype was picked up many times. The chain combines TRBV6-5 with TRBJ2-2, with 11 nucleotides matching TRBD2. The CDR3 has 15 amino acids. CDR1 is MNHEY and CDR2 is SVGAGI in the germline V gene. The J segment lost 6 bases and the V segment lost 3 bases, leaving 3 bases of the junction unmatched. As DNA, the CDR3 is TGTGCCAGCAGTTATCTGGGACTAGCGGCCGGGGAGCTGTTTTTT. Protein product: CASSYLGLAAGELFF.

This clonotype was seen many times. The chain recombines TRBV28 with TRBJ2-5, with D perhaps matching TRBD2 (5 bases). The CDR3 is made up of 15 amino acids. CDR1 and CDR2 from the germline V gene are MDHEN and SYDVKM. The ends were cut back, 7 bases at V and 4 bases at J, with 19 bases in the middle. The CDR3 reads CASIDWYEGRETQYF. The CDR3 DNA reads TGTGCCAGCATCGACTGGTACGAAGGGAGAGAGACCCAGTACTTC.

This chain connects TRBV20-1 to TRBJ2-6, with D tentatively TRBD1 (5 bases). V lost 7 bases to trimming and J lost 2 bases, with 9 bases between them. The CDR3 is 13 amino acids. Germline assignment: CDR1 DFQATT and CDR2 SNEGSKA (reference sequence). DNA of the CDR3: TGCAGTGTAGGGGTGACTGGGGCCAACGTCCTGACTTTC. It encodes CSVGVTGANVLTF.

This clonotype has a handful of counts. CDR3 amino acids: CASRAGTASTFQETQYF. CDR3 in DNA: TGCGCCAGCAGAGCCGGGACAGCTTCAACGTTCCAAGAGACCCAGTACTTC. The J gene is TRBJ2-5, the V gene TRBV5-1; 7 bases match TRBD1. The V gene's germline CDR1 is SGHRS and CDR2 YFSETQ. With 5 bases clipped from V and 1 base from J, the junction kept 14 bases outside the gene matches. This CDR3 region has 17 residues.

This clonotype was counted once. The chain couples TRBV20-1 to TRBJ2-5, with TRBD1 matching 8 bases. Germline CDR1 is DFQATT and CDR2 is SNEGSKA (reference sequence). V lost 6 bases to trimming and J lost 4 bases; unmatched junction nucleotides: 10. The CDR3 contains 14 residues. For the CDR3, the DNA is TGCAGTGCCCGGCTGCAGGGGGCGGGAGAGACCCAGTACTTC. It encodes CSARLQGAGETQYF.

The chain combines TRBV20-1 with TRBJ1-4, with D perhaps matching TRBD1 (5 bases). This CDR3 is built from 15 residues. Germline V gene sequence: CDR1 DFQATT, CDR2 SNEGSKA (reference sequence). Deletions cut 3 bases from V and 6 bases from J, with 17 bases between. DNA for the CDR3: TGCAGTGCTAGTCAGGACAATCAAGAGGATGAAAAACTGTTTTTT. This codes for CSASQDNQEDEKLFF.

V and J are TRBV7-3 and TRBJ2-7; D remains ambiguous. Germline V gene lookup returns CDR1 SGHTA and CDR2 FQGTGA. Trimming took off 5 bases at V and 7 bases at J, with 9 bases between the two ends. This CDR3 comprises 11 residues. CDR3 amino acids: CASSPPREQYF. CDR3 DNA: TGTGCCAGCAGCCCCCCTCGGGAGCAGTACTTC.

The rearrangement joins TRBV7-6 to TRBJ2-1; 9 nucleotides agree with TRBD1. The length of the CDR3 is 16 residues. Germline V gives CDR1 SGHVS, CDR2 FNYEAQ. The V gene end was trimmed by 4 bases and the J gene end by 4 bases; junction bases not matched to a gene: 8. The CDR3 loop is CASSSRGQGGYNEQFF. CDR3 bases: TGTGCCAGCAGCTCCAGGGGACAGGGAGGATACAATGAGCAGTTCTTC.

This clonotype was seen a few times. This chain uses TRBV27 with TRBJ2-1, with D tentatively TRBD1 or TRBD2 (5 bases each). Trimming took off 3 bases at V and 4 bases at J, with 13 bases between the two ends. Germline V lookup: CDR1 MNHEY, CDR2 SMNVEV (reference sequence). The CDR3 totals 15 residues. CDR3 protein: CASSLGESAYNEQFF. CDR3 sequence (DNA): TGTGCCAGCAGTTTGGGGGAAAGCGCGTACAATGAGCAGTTCTTC.